This passage covers 20 T cell receptor beta chains from one sample sequenced in a study of human T cells and chemical hapten exposure. TCRdb used MiXCR to reprocess the RACE reads, holding one entry per CDR3 protein. Of 50,000 to 65,000 distinct CDR3 sequences in the sample, around 6.6% were seen once. Indicated time point: pre-sensitization, week 0. This sample's treatment: therapeutic diphenylcyclopropenone sensitization with weekly scalp DPC. Sequenced here: whole blood, sampled in connection with sensitization to the hapten diphenylcyclopropenone (DPC). The origin of the receptors is a woman aged 25 to 45 with alopecia areata. Some clones in this sample may be carry-over from other donors' samples.

This clonotype was seen a handful of times. This rearrangement joins TRBV7-2 to TRBJ2-5; D might be TRBD2 (6 bases). Trimming shortened V by 0 bases and J by 0 bases, and 8 bases separated the two germline ends. Germline values: CDR1 SGHTA, CDR2 FQGNSA. CDR3 length: 15 amino acids. CDR3 sequence (DNA): TGTGCCAGCAGCTTAGCGGCGGGGTACCAAGAGACCCAGTACTTC. It is translated as CASSLAAGYQETQYF.

This clonotype showed up many times. The chain links TRBV10-3 to TRBJ2-7, with D tentatively TRBD1 (8 bases). The CDR3 has 14 residues. Per the germline V gene, CDR1 is ENHRY and CDR2 is SYGVKD. With 4 bases removed from V and 7 bases from J, the gap between germline ends came to 17 bases. The CDR3 DNA is TGTGCCATCAGTGCTACAGGGGGGGTGGATGAGCAGTACTTC. It specifies CAISATGGVDEQYF.

This clonotype was counted many times. The chain recombines TRBV27 with TRBJ1-1, with no clear D. Germline assignment: CDR1 MNHEY and CDR2 SMNVEV (reference sequence). The V and J ends lost 3 bases and 3 bases respectively, with 8 bases between them. The CDR3 is 13 amino acids. The CDR3 DNA reads as TGTGCCAGCAGTTTGTTGGGAGACACTGAAGCTTTCTTT. Its protein is CASSLLGDTEAFF.

At least ten counts were recorded for this clonotype. This chain joins TRBV2 and TRBJ1-6; 8 bases match TRBD1. Germline loops: CDR1 SNHLY, CDR2 FYNNEI. The CDR3 contains 17 residues. V shed 3 bases, J shed 5 bases, and the junction held 9 bases outside the gene matches. The CDR3 DNA follows: TGTGCCAGCAGTGATTTCAGGGGGCGCGTTAATAATTCACCCCTCCACTTT. Translating it yields CASSDFRGRVNNSPLHF.

This clonotype occurred many times. The V call is TRBV18, the J call TRBJ2-6; maybe TRBD1 (5 bases). Trimming pared 4 bases from V and 0 bases from J, leaving 19 bases between. This CDR3 has 19 amino acids. Germline CDR1 is KGHSH and CDR2 is LQKENI. CDR3 sequence reads: CASSQVAAGSPSGANVLTF. CDR3 nucleotide sequence: TGTGCCAGCTCACAGGTCGCAGCAGGGTCCCCCTCTGGGGCCAACGTCCTGACTTTC. Based on the CDR3 plus reference TRBV18 and TRBJ2-6, the full variable domain is NAGVMQNPRHLVRRRGQEARLRCSPMKGHSHVYWYRQLPEEGLKFMVYLQKENIIDESGMPKERFSAEFPKEGPSILRIQQVVRGDSAAYFCASSQVAAGSPSGANVLTFGAGSRLTVL.

At least ten counts were recorded for this clonotype. The chain recombines TRBV2 with TRBJ2-1; no reliable D call. The germline V gene has CDR1 SNHLY and CDR2 FYNNEI. The V end was cut by 10 bases, the J end by 4 bases, with 14 bases between. CDR3 size: 13 residues. The CDR3, as DNA: TGTGCCAACCAGCAGTCCGGTTACAATGAGCAGTTCTTC. Translating gives CANQQSGYNEQFF.

The rearrangement links TRBV12-3 or TRBV12-4 to TRBJ2-2; 14 bases agree with TRBD2. This CDR3 spans 16 amino acids. V was pared by 4 bases and J by 6 bases, with 4 bases of the junction left unmatched. CDR3 sequence (DNA): TGTGCCAGCAGTTCGCCGGGACTAGCGGGAGCCGGGGAGCTGTTTTTT. Its protein is CASSSPGLAGAGELFF.

This clonotype was detected many times. The chain carries TRBV5-1 and TRBJ1-2; D is perhaps TRBD1 (5 bases). Germline V gene sequence: CDR1 SGHRS, CDR2 YFSETQ. The CDR3 is 14 amino acids. Between the trimmed V and J ends, which lost 7 bases and 9 bases, there was a span of 22 bases. CDR3 DNA sequence: TGCGCCAGCTCCCCCATCTCAGAAACAGGAAGCTACACCTTC. This gives the protein CASSPISETGSYTF.

This clonotype was observed at least ten times. The V call is TRBV20-1, the J call TRBJ2-5, with 9 nucleotides matching TRBD2. V lost 6 bases, J lost 1 base, and 3 bases stayed unmatched. The CDR3 is 13 amino acids. The V gene's germline CDR1 is DFQATT and CDR2 SNEGSKA (reference sequence). The CDR3 DNA is TGCAGTGCCCCGACTAGCGGCCAAGAGACCCAGTACTTC. Translated, it gives CSAPTSGQETQYF.

This clonotype has a count of ten or more. This chain links TRBV3-1 with TRBJ1-4; D not resolved. There are 14 residues in the CDR3. The V and J ends lost 1 base and 7 bases respectively, with 10 bases between them. The germline CDR1 and CDR2 sequences are LGHDT and YNNKEL (reference sequence). In DNA form, the CDR3 reads TGTGCCAGCAGCCAAGCCAGTAATGGTGAAAAACTGTTTTTT. Translated: CASSQASNGEKLFF.

This clonotype was recorded a few times. The V call is TRBV30, the J call TRBJ1-1, with D possibly TRBD1 on 6 matching bases. With 4 bases removed from V and 0 bases from J, the gap between germline ends came to 12 bases. Germline CDR1 is GTSNPN and CDR2 is SVGIG (reference sequence). The CDR3 has 14 residues. The chain's CDR3 is CAWNMGQLNTEAFF. CDR3 sequence (DNA): TGTGCCTGGAATATGGGACAACTGAACACTGAAGCTTTCTTT.

In this sample, this clonotype turned up many times. The V and J genes are TRBV29-1 and TRBJ1-1, with D perhaps matching TRBD1 (6 bases). The germline V gene encodes CDR1 SQVTM and CDR2 ANQGSEA. This CDR3 is 15 amino acids long. With 3 bases removed from V and 0 bases from J, the gap between germline ends came to 14 bases. The CDR3 sequence: CSVDLPGALNTEAFF. CDR3 coding DNA: TGCAGCGTTGATCTCCCAGGGGCGCTGAACACTGAAGCTTTCTTT.

This clonotype showed up many times. The chain links TRBV9 to TRBJ1-6; D possibly corresponds to TRBD1 (5 bases). Trimming left V 3 bases short and J 13 bases short, with 17 bases between. CDR3 length: 14 amino acids. CDR1 SGDLS and CDR2 YYNGEE come from the germline V gene. The DNA of the CDR3 is TGTGCCAGCAGCGGGACGGGGACCCCCGGGCCCCTCCACTTT. Protein: CASSGTGTPGPLHF.

The table lists this clonotype with many counts. This clone may be a read error of a much larger clone one base away. The V gene is TRBV4-1, the J gene TRBJ1-1; no clear D. This CDR3 is built from 16 residues. Germline loops: CDR1 MGHRA, CDR2 YSYEKL. V dropped 4 bases and J dropped 5 bases, with 20 bases sitting between them. CDR3 amino acids: CASSLTPAGWQTEAFF. The CDR3 DNA sequence: TGCGCCAGCAGCCTTACCCCCGCGGGATGGCAGACTGAAGCTTTCTTT.

This clonotype was recorded at least ten times. V and J are TRBV20-1 and TRBJ2-7, with 11 positions matching TRBD2. In germline, CDR1 is DFQATT, CDR2 SNEGSKA (reference sequence). J lost 5 bases, V lost 5 bases, and 8 bases had no gene match. The CDR3 has 14 residues. The CDR3 DNA reads TGCAGTGCTCCTATAGCGGGGGGGGACCACGAGCAGTACTTC. Protein sequence: CSAPIAGGDHEQYF.

This clonotype appeared many times. The chain is built from TRBV20-1 and TRBJ2-1; maybe TRBD1 (6 bases). The germline gives CDR1 DFQATT, CDR2 SNEGSKA (reference sequence). The ends were cut back, 1 base at V and 0 bases at J, with 7 bases in the middle. There are 14 residues in the CDR3. For the CDR3, the DNA is TGCAGTGCTAGAGGGGGGCCCTCCTACAATGAGCAGTTCTTC. This sequence encodes CSARGGPSYNEQFF.

As concerns this clonotype: This may be a read error: a much more frequent sequence differs by one nucleotide. The chain has TRBV27 and TRBJ1-1; no definite D call. CDR1 and CDR2 from the germline V gene are MNHEY and SMNVEV (reference sequence). The CDR3 has 13 amino acids. V was trimmed by 2 bases and J by 7 bases, leaving 11 bases between them. The DNA for the CDR3 is TGTGCCAGCAGTTTAGAAGTGGCAAGTGAAGCTTTCTTT. It codes for CASSLEVASEAFF.

The V and J genes are TRBV27 and TRBJ1-5, with D unresolved. From germline, CDR1 is MNHEY and CDR2 SMNVEV (reference sequence). V was cut by 5 bases and J by 4 bases, with 15 bases left in between. This CDR3 spans 15 amino acids. The CDR3 protein is CASSPSTIGNQPQHF. The DNA for the CDR3 is TGTGCCAGCAGTCCCTCTACTATAGGTAATCAGCCCCAGCATTTT.

The chain carries TRBV6-1 and TRBJ2-3; 9 bases map to TRBD1. CDR3 length: 17 residues. V lost 2 bases to trimming and J lost 3 bases; unmatched junction nucleotides: 9. Germline CDR1 is MNHNS and CDR2 is SASEGT. The CDR3 loop is CASSEPQGAFGTDTQYF. The CDR3 DNA is TGTGCCAGCAGTGAACCACAGGGGGCGTTCGGTACAGATACGCAGTATTTT.

This clonotype has a count of ten or more. The CDR3 DNA is TGTGCCAGCAGGCGATGGGACAGGGAATCCGATACGCAGTATTTT. This encodes CASRRWDRESDTQYF. The chain recombines TRBV7-2 with TRBJ2-3; TRBD1 agrees at 9 bases. Germline trimming cut 6 bases from V and 6 bases from J; bases unmatched to any gene: 10. CDR3 length: 15 residues. Germline CDR1 reads SGHTA; CDR2 reads FQGNSA.